This T cell receptor (beta chain) was captured in a study of identical twins. In germline, CDR1 is DFQATT, CDR2 SNEGSKA (reference sequence). This CDR3 has 14 amino acids. TCRdb independently ran MiXCR on the 5' RACE reads; one entry per CDR3 protein. The data contain under 1 million distinct CDR3 sequences, 9% to 15% of them seen just once; the ten biggest clones take up 1.5% to 2%. Comments on this clonotype: The junction and the germline gene differ at one end; a read error may be behind it.

This sample was also put to use in a study of yellow fever vaccine responses in identical twins.

Sequencing was carried out using PBMCs. The chain couples TRBV20-1 to TRBJ2-3, with TRBD2 as a possible D gene (6 bases). This receptor was obtained from a woman aged 18-35 years in good health. DNA of the CDR3: TGCAGTTCTAGAGATCATGGGAGGCTGGATACGCAGTATTTT. Translating it yields CSSRDHGRLDTQYF.